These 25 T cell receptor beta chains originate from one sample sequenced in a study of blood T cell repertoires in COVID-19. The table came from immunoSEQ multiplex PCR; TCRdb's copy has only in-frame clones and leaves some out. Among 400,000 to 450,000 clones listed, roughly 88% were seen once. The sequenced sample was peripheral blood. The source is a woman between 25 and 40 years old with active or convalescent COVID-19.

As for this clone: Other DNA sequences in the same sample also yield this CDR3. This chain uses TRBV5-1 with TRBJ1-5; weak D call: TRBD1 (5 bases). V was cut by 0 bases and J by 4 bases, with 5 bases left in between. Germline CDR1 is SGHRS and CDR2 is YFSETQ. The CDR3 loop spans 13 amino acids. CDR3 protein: CASSLGQNQPQHF. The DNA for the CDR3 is TGCGCCAGCAGCTTGGGACAGAATCAGCCCCAGCATTTT. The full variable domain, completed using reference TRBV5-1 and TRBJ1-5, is KAGVTQTPRYLIKTRGQQVTLSCSPISGHRSVSWYQQTPGQGLQFLFEYFSETQRNKGNFPGRFSGRQFSNSRSEMNVSTLELGDSALYLCASSLGQNQPQHFGDGTRLSIL.

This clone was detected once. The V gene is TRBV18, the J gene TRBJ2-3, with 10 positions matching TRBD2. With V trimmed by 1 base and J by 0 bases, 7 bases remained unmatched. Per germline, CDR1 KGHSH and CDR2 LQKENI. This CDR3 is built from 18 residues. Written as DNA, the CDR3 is TGTGCCAGCTCACCACTCCTAGCGGGGGCGCTTAGCACAGATACGCAGTATTTT. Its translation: CASSPLLAGALSTDTQYF. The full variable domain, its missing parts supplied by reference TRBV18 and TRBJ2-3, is NAGVMQNPRHLVRRRGQEARLRCSPMKGHSHVYWYRQLPEEGLKFMVYLQKENIIDESGMPKERFSAEFPKEGPSILRIQQVVRGDSAAYFCASSPLLAGALSTDTQYFGPGTRLTVL.

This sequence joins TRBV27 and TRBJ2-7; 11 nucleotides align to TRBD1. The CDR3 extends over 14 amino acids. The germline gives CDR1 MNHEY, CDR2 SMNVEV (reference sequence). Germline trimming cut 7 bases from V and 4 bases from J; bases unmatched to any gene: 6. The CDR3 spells CASTSGTGGYEQYF. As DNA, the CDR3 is TGTGCCAGCACCTCCGGGACAGGGGGTTACGAGCAGTACTTC.

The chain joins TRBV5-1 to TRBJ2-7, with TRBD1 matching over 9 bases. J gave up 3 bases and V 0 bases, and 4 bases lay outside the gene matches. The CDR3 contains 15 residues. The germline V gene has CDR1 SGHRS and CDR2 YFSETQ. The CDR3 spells CASSLGTGEGYEQYF. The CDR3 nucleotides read TGCGCCAGCAGCTTGGGGACAGGGGAGGGCTACGAGCAGTACTTC. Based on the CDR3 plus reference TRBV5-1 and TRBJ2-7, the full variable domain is KAGVTQTPRYLIKTRGQQVTLSCSPISGHRSVSWYQQTPGQGLQFLFEYFSETQRNKGNFPGRFSGRQFSNSRSEMNVSTLELGDSALYLCASSLGTGEGYEQYFGPGTRLTVT.

As DNA, the CDR3 is TGTGCCAGCGGACTCGGAGATACATTGAACTATGGCTACACCTTC. It codes for CASGLGDTLNYGYTF. The rearrangement joins TRBV5-6 to TRBJ1-2; unclear D gene. This CDR3 spans 15 amino acids. CDR1 SGHDT and CDR2 YYEEEE come from the germline V gene. V was cut by 7 bases and J by 2 bases, with 18 bases left in between. Complete variable domain (other parts from reference TRBV5-6 and TRBJ1-2): DAGVTQSPTHLIKTRGQQVTLRCSPKSGHDTVSWYQQALGQGPQFIFQYYEEEERQRGNFPDRFSGHQFPNYSSELNVNALLLGDSALYLCASGLGDTLNYGYTFGSGTRLTVV.

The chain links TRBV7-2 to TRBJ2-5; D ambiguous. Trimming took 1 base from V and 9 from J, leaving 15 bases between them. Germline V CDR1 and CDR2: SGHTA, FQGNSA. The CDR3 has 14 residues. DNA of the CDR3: TGTGCCAGCAGCTTAGTGTGGCCCGGAGAAGCCCAGTACTTC. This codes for CASSLVWPGEAQYF.

The DNA for the CDR3 is TGTGCCAGCAGTTCCAACCGAGCGGGGCTCGGTGAAGCTTTCTTT. Its protein product is CASSSNRAGLGEAFF. V gene TRBV6-5 combines with J gene TRBJ1-1; a weak D match, TRBD1 (5 bases). Per the germline V gene, CDR1 is MNHEY and CDR2 is SVGAGI. V was shortened by 4 bases and J by 7 bases, with 19 bases between the two germline ends. This CDR3 is 15 amino acids long.

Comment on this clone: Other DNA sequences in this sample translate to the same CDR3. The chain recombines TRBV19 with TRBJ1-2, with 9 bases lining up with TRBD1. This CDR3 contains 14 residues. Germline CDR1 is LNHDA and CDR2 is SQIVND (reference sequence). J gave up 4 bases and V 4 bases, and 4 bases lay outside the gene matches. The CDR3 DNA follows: TGTGCCAGTAGTACGGACAGGGGCGGCTATGGCTACACCTTC. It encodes CASSTDRGGYGYTF. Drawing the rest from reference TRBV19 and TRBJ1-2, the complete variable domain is DGGITQSPKYLFRKEGQNVTLSCEQNLNHDAMYWYRQDPGQGLRLIYYSQIVNDFQKGDIAEGYSVSREKKESFPLTVTSAQKNPTAFYLCASSTDRGGYGYTFGSGTRLTVV.

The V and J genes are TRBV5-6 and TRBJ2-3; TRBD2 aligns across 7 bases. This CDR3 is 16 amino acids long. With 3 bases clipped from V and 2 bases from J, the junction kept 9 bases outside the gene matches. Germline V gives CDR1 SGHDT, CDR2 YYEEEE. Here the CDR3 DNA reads TGTGCCAGCAGCTCTGAGGCGGGGGACCCCACAGATACGCAGTATTTT. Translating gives CASSSEAGDPTDTQYF.

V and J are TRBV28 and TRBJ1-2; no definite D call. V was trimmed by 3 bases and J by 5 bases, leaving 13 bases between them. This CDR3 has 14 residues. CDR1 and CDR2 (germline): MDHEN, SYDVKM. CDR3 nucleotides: TGTGCCAGCAGTTTCGGACTTCGGTCATATGGCTACACCTTC. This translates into CASSFGLRSYGYTF.

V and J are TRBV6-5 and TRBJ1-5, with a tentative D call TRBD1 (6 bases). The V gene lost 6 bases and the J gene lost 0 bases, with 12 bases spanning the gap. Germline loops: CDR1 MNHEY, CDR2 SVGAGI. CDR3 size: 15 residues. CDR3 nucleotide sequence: TGTGCCAGCAGCAGGGGACGGTATAGCAATCAGCCCCAGCATTTT. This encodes CASSRGRYSNQPQHF.

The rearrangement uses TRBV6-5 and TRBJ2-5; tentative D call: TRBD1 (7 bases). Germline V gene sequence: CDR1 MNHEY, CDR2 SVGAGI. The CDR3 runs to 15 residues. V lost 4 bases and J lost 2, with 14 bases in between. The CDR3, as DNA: TGTGCCAGCAGTTCCGGGGGACAGCCTCAAGAGACCCAGTACTTC. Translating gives CASSSGGQPQETQYF.

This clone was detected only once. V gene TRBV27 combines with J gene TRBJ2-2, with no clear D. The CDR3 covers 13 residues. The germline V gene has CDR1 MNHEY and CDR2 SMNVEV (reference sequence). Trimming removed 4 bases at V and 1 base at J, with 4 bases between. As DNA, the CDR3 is TGTGCCAGCAGTTCATTGAACACCGGGGAGCTGTTTTTT. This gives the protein CASSSLNTGELFF.

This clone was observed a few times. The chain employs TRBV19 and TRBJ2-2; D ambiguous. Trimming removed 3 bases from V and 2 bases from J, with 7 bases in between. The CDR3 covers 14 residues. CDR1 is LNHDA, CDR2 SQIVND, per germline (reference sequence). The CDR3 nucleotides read TGTGCCAGTAGTATCTCCCTTAACACCGGGGAGCTGTTTTTT. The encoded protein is CASSISLNTGELFF.

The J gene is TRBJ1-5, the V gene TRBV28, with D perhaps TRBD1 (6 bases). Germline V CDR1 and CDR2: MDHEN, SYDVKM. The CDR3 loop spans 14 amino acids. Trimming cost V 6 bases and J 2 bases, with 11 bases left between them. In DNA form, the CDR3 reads TGTGCCAGCAGCTACAGGGTTGGCAATCAGCCCCAGCATTTT. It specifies CASSYRVGNQPQHF.

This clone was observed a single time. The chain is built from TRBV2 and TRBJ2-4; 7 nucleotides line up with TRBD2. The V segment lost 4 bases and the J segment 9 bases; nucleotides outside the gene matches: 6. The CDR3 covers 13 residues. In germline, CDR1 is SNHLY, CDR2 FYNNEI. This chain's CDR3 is CASSGSGGGIQYF. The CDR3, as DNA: TGTGCCAGCAGTGGCAGTGGGGGGGGCATTCAGTACTTC.

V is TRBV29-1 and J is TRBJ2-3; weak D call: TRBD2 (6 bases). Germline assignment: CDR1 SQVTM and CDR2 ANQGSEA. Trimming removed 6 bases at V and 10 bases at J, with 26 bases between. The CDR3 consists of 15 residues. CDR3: CSVFLFGGTVPSQYF. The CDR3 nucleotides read TGCAGCGTATTCTTGTTTGGAGGGACCGTTCCATCGCAGTATTTT.

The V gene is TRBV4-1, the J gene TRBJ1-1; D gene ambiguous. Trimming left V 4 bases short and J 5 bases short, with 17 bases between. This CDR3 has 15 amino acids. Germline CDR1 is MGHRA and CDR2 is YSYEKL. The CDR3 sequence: CASSRSPRAGTEAFF. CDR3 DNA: TGCGCCAGCAGCCGGAGTCCTAGGGCGGGAACTGAAGCTTTCTTT.

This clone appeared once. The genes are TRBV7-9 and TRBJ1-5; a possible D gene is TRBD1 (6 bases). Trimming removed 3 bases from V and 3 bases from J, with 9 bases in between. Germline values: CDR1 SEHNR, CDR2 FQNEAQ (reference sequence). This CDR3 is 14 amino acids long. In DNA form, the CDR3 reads TGTGCCAGCAGCTTTCCAGGGGTCAATCAGCCCCAGCATTTT. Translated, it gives CASSFPGVNQPQHF.

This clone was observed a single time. As DNA, the CDR3 is TGTGCCAGTAGTTTGCTGACAGGGGGCGGCTATGGCTACACCTTC. This translates into CASSLLTGGGYGYTF. The chain has TRBV19 and TRBJ1-2; TRBD1 matches at 10 bases. This CDR3 has 15 residues. Per germline, CDR1 LNHDA and CDR2 SQIVND (reference sequence). Trimming at V came to 5 bases and at J to 4 bases, leaving 7 bases not matched to a gene.

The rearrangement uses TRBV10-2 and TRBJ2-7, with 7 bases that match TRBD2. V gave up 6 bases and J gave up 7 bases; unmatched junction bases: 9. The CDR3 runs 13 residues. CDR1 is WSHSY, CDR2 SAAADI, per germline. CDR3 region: CASSPPGRREQYF. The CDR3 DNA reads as TGCGCCAGCAGCCCCCCCGGGAGGAGGGAGCAGTACTTC.

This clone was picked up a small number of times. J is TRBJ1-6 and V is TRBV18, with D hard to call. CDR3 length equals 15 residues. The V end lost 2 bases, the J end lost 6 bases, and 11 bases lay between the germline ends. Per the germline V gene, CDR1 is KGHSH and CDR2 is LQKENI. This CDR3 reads CASSPGQNFNSPLHF. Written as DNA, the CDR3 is TGTGCCAGCTCACCAGGGCAGAATTTTAATTCACCCCTCCACTTT.

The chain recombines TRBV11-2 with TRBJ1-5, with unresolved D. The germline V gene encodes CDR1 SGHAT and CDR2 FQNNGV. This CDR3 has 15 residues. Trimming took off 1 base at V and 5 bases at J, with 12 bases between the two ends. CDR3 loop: CASSLGEKGDQPQHF. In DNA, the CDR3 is TGTGCCAGCAGCTTAGGTGAGAAGGGAGATCAGCCCCAGCATTTT.

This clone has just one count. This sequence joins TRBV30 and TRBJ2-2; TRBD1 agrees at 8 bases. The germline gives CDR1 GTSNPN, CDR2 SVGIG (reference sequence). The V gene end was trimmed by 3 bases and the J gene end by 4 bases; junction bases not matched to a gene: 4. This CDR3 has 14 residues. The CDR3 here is CAWREQGGTGELFF. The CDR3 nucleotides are TGTGCCTGGAGGGAACAGGGGGGCACCGGGGAGCTGTTTTTT.

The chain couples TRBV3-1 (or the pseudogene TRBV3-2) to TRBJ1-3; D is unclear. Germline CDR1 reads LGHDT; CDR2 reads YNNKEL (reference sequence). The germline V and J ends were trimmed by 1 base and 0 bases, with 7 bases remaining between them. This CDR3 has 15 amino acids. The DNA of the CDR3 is TGTGCCAGCAGCCAAGGAGGTGCCTCTGGAAACACCATATATTTT. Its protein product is CASSQGGASGNTIYF.